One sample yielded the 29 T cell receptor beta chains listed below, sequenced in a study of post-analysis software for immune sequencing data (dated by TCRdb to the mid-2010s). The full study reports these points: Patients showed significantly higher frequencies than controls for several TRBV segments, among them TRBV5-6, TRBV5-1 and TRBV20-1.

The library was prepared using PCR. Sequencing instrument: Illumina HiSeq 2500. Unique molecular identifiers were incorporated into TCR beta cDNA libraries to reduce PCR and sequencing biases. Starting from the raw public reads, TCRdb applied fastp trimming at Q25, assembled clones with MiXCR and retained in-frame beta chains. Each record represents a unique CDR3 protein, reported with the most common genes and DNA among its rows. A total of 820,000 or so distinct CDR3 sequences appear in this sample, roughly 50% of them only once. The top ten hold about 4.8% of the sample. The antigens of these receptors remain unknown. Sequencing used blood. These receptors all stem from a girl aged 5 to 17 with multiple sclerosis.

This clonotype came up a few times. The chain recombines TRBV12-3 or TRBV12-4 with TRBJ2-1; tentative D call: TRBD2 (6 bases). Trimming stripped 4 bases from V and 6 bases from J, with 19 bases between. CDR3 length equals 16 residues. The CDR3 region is CASSWGPPGVGNEQFF. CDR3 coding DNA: TGTGCCAGCAGTTGGGGCCCTCCGGGAGTTGGCAATGAGCAGTTCTTC.

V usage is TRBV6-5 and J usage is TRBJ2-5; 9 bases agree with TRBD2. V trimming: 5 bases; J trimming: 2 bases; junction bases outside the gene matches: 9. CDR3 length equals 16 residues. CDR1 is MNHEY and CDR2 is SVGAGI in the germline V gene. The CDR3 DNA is TGTGCCAGCAGTCATTGGGGTAGCGGGAGACAAGAGACCCAGTACTTC. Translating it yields CASSHWGSGRQETQYF.

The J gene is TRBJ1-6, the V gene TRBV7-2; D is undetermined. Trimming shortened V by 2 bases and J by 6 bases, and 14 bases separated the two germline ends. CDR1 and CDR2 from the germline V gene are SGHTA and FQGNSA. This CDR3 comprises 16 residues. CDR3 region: CASSLSSSLLNSPLHF. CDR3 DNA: TGTGCCAGCAGCTTATCGTCTTCCCTGCTTAATTCACCCCTCCACTTT.

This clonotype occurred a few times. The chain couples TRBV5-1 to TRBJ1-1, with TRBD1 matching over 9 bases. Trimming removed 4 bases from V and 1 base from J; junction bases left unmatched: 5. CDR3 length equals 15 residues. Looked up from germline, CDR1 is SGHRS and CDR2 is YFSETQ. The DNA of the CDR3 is TGCGCCAGCAGCGCTTACAGGGGGCGGAACACTGAAGCTTTCTTT. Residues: CASSAYRGRNTEAFF.

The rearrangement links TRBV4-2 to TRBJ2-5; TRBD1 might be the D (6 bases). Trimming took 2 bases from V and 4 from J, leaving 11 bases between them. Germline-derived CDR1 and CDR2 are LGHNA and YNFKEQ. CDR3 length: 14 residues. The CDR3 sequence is CASSQTQGSETQYF. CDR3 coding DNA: TGTGCCAGCAGCCAAACCCAGGGGTCAGAGACCCAGTACTTC.

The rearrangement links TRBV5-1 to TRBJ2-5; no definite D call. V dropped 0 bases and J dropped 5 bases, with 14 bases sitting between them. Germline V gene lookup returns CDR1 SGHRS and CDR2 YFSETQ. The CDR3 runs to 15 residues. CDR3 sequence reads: CASSLAWGIGETQYF. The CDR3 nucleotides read TGCGCCAGCAGCTTGGCATGGGGTATCGGGGAGACCCAGTACTTC.

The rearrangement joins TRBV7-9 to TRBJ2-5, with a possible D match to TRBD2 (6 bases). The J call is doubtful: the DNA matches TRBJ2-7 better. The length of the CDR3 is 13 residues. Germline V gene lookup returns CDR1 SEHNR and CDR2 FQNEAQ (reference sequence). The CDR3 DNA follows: TGTGCCAGCAGCTTACGGCGGGATAACGAGCAGTACTTC. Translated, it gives CASSLRRDNEQYF.

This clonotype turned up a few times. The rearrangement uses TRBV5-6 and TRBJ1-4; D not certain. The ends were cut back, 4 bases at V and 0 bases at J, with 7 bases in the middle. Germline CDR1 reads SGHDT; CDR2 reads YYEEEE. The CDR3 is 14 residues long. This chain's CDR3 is CASSPGSTNEKLFF. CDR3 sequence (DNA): TGTGCCAGCAGCCCCGGGTCAACTAATGAAAAACTGTTTTTT.

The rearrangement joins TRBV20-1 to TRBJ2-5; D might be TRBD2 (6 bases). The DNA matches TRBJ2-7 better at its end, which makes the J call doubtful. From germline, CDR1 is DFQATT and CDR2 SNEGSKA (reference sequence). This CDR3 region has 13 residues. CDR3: CSASTGTLREQYF. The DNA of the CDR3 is TGCAGTGCTAGTACCGGGACTCTCCGCGAGCAGTACTTC.

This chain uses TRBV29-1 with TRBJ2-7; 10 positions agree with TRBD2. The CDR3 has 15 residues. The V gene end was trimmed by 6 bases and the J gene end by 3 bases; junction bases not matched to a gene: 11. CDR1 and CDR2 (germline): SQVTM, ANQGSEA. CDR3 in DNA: TGCAGCGTCGAGATAGCGGGAGGTCTAAGCTACGAGCAGTACTTC. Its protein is CSVEIAGGLSYEQYF.

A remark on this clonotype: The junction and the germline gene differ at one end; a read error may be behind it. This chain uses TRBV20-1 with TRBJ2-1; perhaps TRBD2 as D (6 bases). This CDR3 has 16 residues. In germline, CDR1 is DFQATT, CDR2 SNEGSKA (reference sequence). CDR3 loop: CSARGQRDWSFNEQFF. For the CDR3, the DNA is TGCAGTGCTAGAGGGCAAAGGGACTGGTCCTTCAATGAGCAGTTCTTC.

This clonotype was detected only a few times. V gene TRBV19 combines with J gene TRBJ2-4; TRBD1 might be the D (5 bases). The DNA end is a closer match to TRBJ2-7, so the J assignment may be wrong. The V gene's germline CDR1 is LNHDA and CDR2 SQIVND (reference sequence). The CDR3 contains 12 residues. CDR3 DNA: TGTGCCAGTAGTGCAGGGTTCTACGAGCAGTACTTC. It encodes CASSAGFYEQYF.

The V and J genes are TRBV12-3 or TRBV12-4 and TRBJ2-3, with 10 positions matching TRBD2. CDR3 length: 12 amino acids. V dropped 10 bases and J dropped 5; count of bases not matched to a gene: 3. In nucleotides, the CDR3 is TGTGCCATAGCGGGAGGAGGAGATACGCAGTATTTT. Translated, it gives CAIAGGGDTQYF.

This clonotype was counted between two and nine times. The CDR3 here is CSVGDSPQETQYF. The CDR3 nucleotides are TGCAGCGTTGGGGACAGCCCCCAAGAGACCCAGTACTTC. The rearrangement joins TRBV29-1 to TRBJ2-5; 7 bases fit TRBD1. After removal of 4 bases from V and 1 base from J, the junction contained 3 bases not matched to a gene. Germline CDR1 reads SQVTM; CDR2 reads ANQGSEA. CDR3 length: 13 residues.

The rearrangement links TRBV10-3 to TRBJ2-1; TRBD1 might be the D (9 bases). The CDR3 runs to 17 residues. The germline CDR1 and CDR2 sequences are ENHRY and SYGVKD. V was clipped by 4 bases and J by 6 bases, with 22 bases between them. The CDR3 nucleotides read TGTGCCATCAGTGTACGGGGGGGGACAGGGAGTTTCAATGAGCAGTTCTTC. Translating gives CAISVRGGTGSFNEQFF.

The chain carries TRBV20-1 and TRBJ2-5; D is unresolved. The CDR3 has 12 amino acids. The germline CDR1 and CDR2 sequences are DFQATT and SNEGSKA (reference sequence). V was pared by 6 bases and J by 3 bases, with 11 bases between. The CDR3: CSASGSEETQYF. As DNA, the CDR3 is TGCAGTGCGTCCGGGTCTGAAGAGACCCAGTACTTC.

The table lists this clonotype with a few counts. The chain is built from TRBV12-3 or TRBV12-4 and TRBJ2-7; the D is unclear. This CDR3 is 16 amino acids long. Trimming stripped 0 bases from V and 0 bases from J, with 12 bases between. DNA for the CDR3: TGTGCCAGCAGTTTAGCGCCGGGTCGTCCCTCCTACGAGCAGTACTTC. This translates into CASSLAPGRPSYEQYF.

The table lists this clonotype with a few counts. The CDR3 here is CSARSGRFNEQFF. CDR3 sequence (DNA): TGCAGTGCTAGAAGCGGGAGGTTCAATGAGCAGTTCTTC. This chain links TRBV20-1 with TRBJ2-1, with TRBD2 identical over 9 bases. The CDR3 covers 13 residues. Trimming removed 2 bases from V and 6 bases from J; junction bases left unmatched: 2. Germline V gene data show CDR1 as DFQATT and CDR2 as SNEGSKA (reference sequence).

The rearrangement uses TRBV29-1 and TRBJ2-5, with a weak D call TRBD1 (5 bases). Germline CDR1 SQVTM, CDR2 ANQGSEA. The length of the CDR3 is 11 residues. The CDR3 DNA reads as TGCAGTCAGACAGAACAAGAGACCCAGTACTTC. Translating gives CSQTEQETQYF.

CDR3 residues: CASSTRGSRETQYF. The DNA for the CDR3 is TGTGCCAGTTCCACCCGGGGCAGCAGGGAGACCCAGTACTTC. The chain uses TRBV19 and TRBJ2-5; D might be TRBD1 or TRBD2, each matching 5 bases. Trimming pared 8 bases from V and 5 bases from J, leaving 18 bases between. The CDR3 length is 14 residues. Germline V CDR1 and CDR2: LNHDA, SQIVND (reference sequence). Looking up the rest from reference TRBV19 and TRBJ2-5 gives the full variable domain: DGGITQSPKYLFRKEGQNVTLSCEQNLNHDAMYWYRQDPGQGLRLIYYSQIVNDFQKGDIAEGYSVSREKKESFPLTVTSAQKNPTAFYLCASSTRGSRETQYFGPGTRLLVL.

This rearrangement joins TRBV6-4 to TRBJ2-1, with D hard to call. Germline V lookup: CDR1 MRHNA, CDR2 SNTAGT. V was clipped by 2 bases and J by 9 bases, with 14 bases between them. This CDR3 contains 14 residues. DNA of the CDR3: TGTGCCAGCAGTGACCGAGTGTGGGCGATTGAGCAGTTCTTC. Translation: CASSDRVWAIEQFF.

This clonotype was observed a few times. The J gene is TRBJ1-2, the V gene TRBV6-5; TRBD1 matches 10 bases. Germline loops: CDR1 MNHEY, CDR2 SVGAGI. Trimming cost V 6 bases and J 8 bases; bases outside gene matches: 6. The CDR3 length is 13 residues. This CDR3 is CASSYDRGQGYTF. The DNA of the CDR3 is TGTGCCAGCAGCTACGACAGGGGGCAAGGCTACACCTTC.

The CDR3 is CASSQKGLAGETQYF. The CDR3 DNA is TGTGCCAGCAGCCAAAAAGGACTAGCGGGAGAGACCCAGTACTTC. The chain couples TRBV3-1 to TRBJ2-5, with 11 nucleotides matching TRBD2. The ends lost 2 bases at V and 4 bases at J; junction bases unmatched: 3. The germline CDR1 and CDR2 sequences are LGHDT and YNNKEL (reference sequence). There are 15 residues in the CDR3.

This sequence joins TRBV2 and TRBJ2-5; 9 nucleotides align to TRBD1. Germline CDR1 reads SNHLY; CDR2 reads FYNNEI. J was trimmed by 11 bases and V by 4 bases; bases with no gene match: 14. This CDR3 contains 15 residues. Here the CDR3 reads CASSAPSGQGGEQYF. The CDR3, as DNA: TGTGCCAGCAGTGCACCCTCGGGACAGGGTGGTGAGCAGTACTTC.

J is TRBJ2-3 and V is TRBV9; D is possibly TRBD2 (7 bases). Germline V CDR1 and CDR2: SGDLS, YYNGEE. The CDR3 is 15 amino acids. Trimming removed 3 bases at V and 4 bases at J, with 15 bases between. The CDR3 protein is CASSAGDYVPDTQYF. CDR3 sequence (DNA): TGTGCCAGCAGCGCAGGGGACTATGTCCCAGATACGCAGTATTTT.

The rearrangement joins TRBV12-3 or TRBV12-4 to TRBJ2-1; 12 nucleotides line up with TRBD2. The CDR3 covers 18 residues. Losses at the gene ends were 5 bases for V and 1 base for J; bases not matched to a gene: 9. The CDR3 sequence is CASSVTGGLAGSYNEQFF. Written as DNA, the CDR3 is TGTGCCAGCAGTGTTACTGGGGGACTAGCGGGTTCCTACAATGAGCAGTTCTTC.

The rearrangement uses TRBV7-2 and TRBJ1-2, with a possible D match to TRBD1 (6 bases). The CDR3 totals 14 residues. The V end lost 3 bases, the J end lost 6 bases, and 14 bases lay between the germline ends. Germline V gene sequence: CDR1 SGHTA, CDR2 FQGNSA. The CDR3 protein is CASSFEQGYDGYTF. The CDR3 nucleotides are TGTGCCAGCAGCTTCGAACAGGGTTACGATGGCTACACCTTC.

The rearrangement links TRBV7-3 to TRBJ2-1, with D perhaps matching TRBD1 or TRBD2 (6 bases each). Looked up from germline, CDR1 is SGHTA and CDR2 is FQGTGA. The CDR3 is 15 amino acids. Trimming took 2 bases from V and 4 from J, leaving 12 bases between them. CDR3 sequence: CASSLLPGAYNEQFF. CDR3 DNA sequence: TGTGCCAGCAGCTTATTACCGGGGGCTTACAATGAGCAGTTCTTC.

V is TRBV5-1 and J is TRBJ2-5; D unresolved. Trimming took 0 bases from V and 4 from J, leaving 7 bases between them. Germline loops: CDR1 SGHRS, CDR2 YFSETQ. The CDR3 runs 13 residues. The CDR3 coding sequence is TGCGCCAGCAGCTTGGCTCTGGTAGAGACCCAGTACTTC. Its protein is CASSLALVETQYF.